One and the same sample provided the 32 T cell receptor beta chains below, sequenced in a study of CD8+ T cells in alopecia areata. After isolation, RNA underwent reverse transcription to generate cDNA as the sequencing template. The data were produced by immunoSEQ multiplex PCR, yet TCRdb's version contains in-frame clones alone and is incomplete. Among around 120,000 clones listed, less than 80% were seen once. The specimen was CD4+ T cells sorted from blood. The receptors stem from a human donor in good health.

J is TRBJ2-1 and V is TRBV6-5; D may be TRBD2 (6 bases). The CDR3 is 14 amino acids. Trimming removed 6 bases from V and 8 bases from J, with 17 bases in between. CDR1 MNHEY and CDR2 SVGAGI come from the germline V gene. In nucleotides, the CDR3 is TGTGCCAGCAGGGGGGTACTAGCTGGAGATGAGCAGTTCTTC. This codes for CASRGVLAGDEQFF.

This chain connects TRBV30 to TRBJ1-2; D is unresolved. Trimming stripped 0 bases from V and 8 bases from J, with 10 bases between. CDR3 size: 12 residues. Germline V lookup: CDR1 GTSNPN, CDR2 SVGIG (reference sequence). CDR3 amino acids: CAWSVPLRGYTF. The CDR3 region has the DNA TGTGCCTGGAGTGTCCCCTTACGAGGCTACACCTTC.

The DNA of the CDR3 is TGTGCCAGCAGCCCAGGGGCCAAGGGGACCCAGTACTTC. Its translation is CASSPGAKGTQYF. The V and J genes are TRBV7-3 and TRBJ2-5; tentatively, D is TRBD1 (6 bases). CDR3 length: 13 residues. Germline V lookup: CDR1 SGHTA, CDR2 FQGTGA. Trimming stripped 5 bases from V and 7 bases from J, with 14 bases between.

This chain joins TRBV30 and TRBJ1-2; D unresolved. This CDR3 region has 13 residues. V was clipped by 2 bases and J by 7 bases, with 14 bases between them. Germline lookup yields CDR1 GTSNPN and CDR2 SVGIG (reference sequence). Written as DNA, the CDR3 is TGTGCCTGGAGTTTGGACGAGGCGGCTGGCTACACCTTC. This encodes CAWSLDEAAGYTF.

This chain joins TRBV10-2 and TRBJ2-2; TRBD2 matches at 7 bases. The length of the CDR3 is 14 residues. The junction had 8 bases not matched to a gene; V was cut back by 8 bases and J by 5 bases. CDR1 is WSHSY, CDR2 SAAADI, per germline. CDR3 sequence reads: CASGAQGGTGELFF. The CDR3 coding sequence is TGCGCCAGCGGGGCGCAGGGAGGGACCGGGGAGCTGTTTTTT.

V gene TRBV30 combines with J gene TRBJ1-1; TRBD1 might be the D (5 bases). Germline-derived CDR1 and CDR2 are GTSNPN and SVGIG (reference sequence). The CDR3 totals 12 residues. Trimming shortened V by 8 bases and J by 0 bases, and 10 bases separated the two germline ends. The DNA for the CDR3 is TGTGCCGGACACCGACTGAACACTGAAGCTTTCTTT. This translates into CAGHRLNTEAFF.

The chain employs TRBV19 and TRBJ1-2; unclear D gene. Germline CDR1 is LNHDA and CDR2 is SQIVND (reference sequence). The CDR3 consists of 13 residues. The ends were cut back, 5 bases at V and 4 bases at J, with 11 bases in the middle. Here the CDR3 DNA reads TGTGCCAGTAGTGCCGCTCCAGTCTATGGCTACACCTTC. Translating it yields CASSAAPVYGYTF. Full variable domain (missing parts from reference TRBV19 and TRBJ1-2): DGGITQSPKYLFRKEGQNVTLSCEQNLNHDAMYWYRQDPGQGLRLIYYSQIVNDFQKGDIAEGYSVSREKKESFPLTVTSAQKNPTAFYLCASSAAPVYGYTFGSGTRLTVV.

This clone turned up a few times. This sequence joins TRBV28 and TRBJ2-2; D unclear. Germline values: CDR1 MDHEN, CDR2 SYDVKM. The CDR3 is 18 amino acids. Trimming took off 6 bases at V and 5 bases at J, with 25 bases between the two ends. CDR3 in amino acids: CASSFFIPADEQTGELFF. The CDR3 DNA reads as TGTGCCAGCAGCTTTTTCATCCCGGCTGACGAACAAACCGGGGAGCTGTTTTTT.

This chain links TRBV7-9 with TRBJ1-1; 9 bases agree with TRBD1. V gave up 6 bases and J gave up 8 bases; unmatched junction bases: 13. Germline CDR1 and CDR2: SEHNR and FQNEAQ (reference sequence). This CDR3 contains 15 residues. CDR3 sequence reads: CASRQRGTGFTEAFF. CDR3 nucleotides: TGTGCCAGCAGACAAAGGGGGACAGGGTTCACGGAAGCTTTCTTT.

V gene TRBV2 combines with J gene TRBJ2-6; 7 nucleotides align to TRBD1. The V gene end was trimmed by 5 bases and the J gene end by 0 bases; junction bases not matched to a gene: 7. CDR3 length equals 17 residues. Germline CDR1 is SNHLY and CDR2 is FYNNEI. DNA for the CDR3: TGTGCCAGCAGTCGACAGGGCTCTTCCTCTGGGGCCAACGTCCTGACTTTC. As protein: CASSRQGSSSGANVLTF.

This chain uses TRBV11-2 with TRBJ2-5; TRBD1 is a possible D gene (6 bases). Trimming took 3 bases from V and 5 from J, leaving 13 bases between them. This CDR3 has 14 amino acids. Germline V gene lookup returns CDR1 SGHAT and CDR2 FQNNGV. This chain's CDR3 is CASSFSGTTETQYF. CDR3 coding DNA: TGTGCCAGCAGCTTTTCAGGGACAACGGAGACCCAGTACTTC.

This clone was counted only a few times. The chain employs TRBV14 and TRBJ2-7, with D unresolved. The V end lost 0 bases, the J end lost 0 bases, and 0 bases lay between the germline ends. The CDR3 is 12 amino acids. CDR1 SGHDN and CDR2 FVKESK come from the germline V gene. CDR3 amino acids: CASSQDSYEQYF. In nucleotides, the CDR3 is TGTGCCAGCAGCCAAGACTCCTACGAGCAGTACTTC. The full variable domain, with the rest looked up from reference TRBV14 and TRBJ2-7, is EAGVTQFPSHSVIEKGQTVTLRCDPISGHDNLYWYRRVMGKEIKFLLHFVKESKQDESGMPNNRFLAERTGGTYSTLKVQPAELEDSGVYFCASSQDSYEQYFGPGTRLTVT.

The chain's CDR3 is CASSEHQRSYNEQFF. CDR3 nucleotide sequence: TGTGCCAGCAGTGAGCACCAAAGGTCCTACAATGAGCAGTTCTTC. The V call is TRBV25-1, the J call TRBJ2-1; D is unclear. The CDR3 has 15 amino acids. The germline V gene encodes CDR1 MGHDK and CDR2 SYGVNS. Trimming removed 3 bases at V and 1 base at J, with 10 bases between.

The gene calls are TRBV7-9 and TRBJ2-5; D possibly corresponds to TRBD2 (5 bases). V was clipped by 2 bases and J by 4 bases, with 14 bases between them. Germline CDR1 SEHNR, CDR2 FQNEAQ (reference sequence). The CDR3 totals 15 residues. This chain's CDR3 is CASSLSPGIRETQYF. For the CDR3, the DNA is TGTGCCAGCAGCTTATCCCCGGGGATAAGAGAGACCCAGTACTTC.

V gene TRBV5-1 combines with J gene TRBJ1-4; D gene unclear. CDR1 SGHRS and CDR2 YFSETQ come from the germline V gene. V dropped 2 bases and J dropped 4 bases, with 9 bases sitting between them. CDR3 length: 14 residues. CDR3 nucleotide sequence: TGCGCCAGCAGCTTCCAGACAAGTAATGAAAAACTGTTTTTT. It is translated as CASSFQTSNEKLFF.

This sequence joins TRBV2 and TRBJ1-5, with D uncertain. This CDR3 has 15 amino acids. Germline V gene sequence: CDR1 SNHLY, CDR2 FYNNEI. Trimming took off 5 bases at V and 0 bases at J, with 11 bases between the two ends. CDR3 in DNA: TGTGCCAGCAGTATGGACGGAGATAGCAATCAGCCCCAGCATTTT. It codes for CASSMDGDSNQPQHF. Full variable domain (outside the CDR3, taken from reference TRBV2 and TRBJ1-5): EPEVTQTPSHQVTQMGQEVILRCVPISNHLYFYWYRQILGQKVEFLVSFYNNEISEKSEIFDDQFSVERPDGSNFTLKIRSTKLEDSAMYFCASSMDGDSNQPQHFGDGTRLSIL.

This clone was observed once. Other DNA variants within this sample encode the same CDR3. This rearrangement joins TRBV2 to TRBJ1-1; tentatively, D is TRBD1 (6 bases). Trimming stripped 6 bases from V and 1 base from J, with 18 bases between. This CDR3 has 16 residues. From germline, CDR1 is SNHLY and CDR2 FYNNEI. The CDR3 sequence: CASSTPPGHRNTEAFF. The DNA for the CDR3 is TGTGCCAGCAGCACCCCCCCGGGACACAGGAACACTGAAGCTTTCTTT.

The chain is built from TRBV16 and TRBJ2-7; 10 bases are shared with TRBD1. V was pared by 4 bases and J by 3 bases, with 3 bases of the junction left unmatched. Germline values: CDR1 KGHSY, CDR2 FQNENV. This CDR3 spans 14 amino acids. The CDR3 DNA reads TGTGCCAGCAGCCGGGACAGGGGAGTCTACGAGCAGTACTTC. Amino acids: CASSRDRGVYEQYF.

This clone was found a few times. V gene TRBV29-1 combines with J gene TRBJ1-2; TRBD1 matches at 8 bases. Unmatched junction bases numbered 6, after V lost 4 bases and J lost 8 bases. The V gene's germline CDR1 is SQVTM and CDR2 ANQGSEA. There are 12 residues in the CDR3. The CDR3 coding sequence is TGCAGCGTTGTTGGACAGGGCATAGGCTACACCTTC. Translation gives CSVVGQGIGYTF.

CDR3 in DNA: TGTGCCAGCAGCCCTAGCTGGGGCAGAAACACCGGGGAGCTGTTTTTT. Amino acids: CASSPSWGRNTGELFF. The J gene is TRBJ2-2, the V gene TRBV7-8; D tentatively fits TRBD1 or TRBD2 (5 bases each). This CDR3 region has 16 residues. Per germline, CDR1 SGHVS and CDR2 FQNEAQ. With 5 bases removed from V and 2 bases from J, the gap between germline ends came to 15 bases.

The chain joins TRBV28 to TRBJ1-2, with 9 positions matching TRBD1. Germline V gene lookup returns CDR1 MDHEN and CDR2 SYDVKM. The junction had 4 bases not matched to a gene; V was cut back by 8 bases and J by 3 bases. This CDR3 is built from 13 residues. CDR3 residues: CASGTGHYYGYTF. CDR3 nucleotides: TGTGCCAGCGGGACAGGGCACTACTATGGCTACACCTTC.

The chain recombines TRBV30 with TRBJ1-2, with TRBD1 as a possible D gene (5 bases). CDR3 length equals 13 residues. Germline CDR1 is GTSNPN and CDR2 is SVGIG (reference sequence). Trimming took 3 bases from V and 4 from J, leaving 12 bases between them. The CDR3 nucleotides are TGTGCCTGGAGGGGGGACGGAGCCTATGGCTACACCTTC. It encodes CAWRGDGAYGYTF.

Remarks on this clone: The sample carries other DNA sequences with the same CDR3. The chain employs TRBV29-1 and TRBJ1-5; perhaps TRBD1 as D (5 bases). The CDR3 is made up of 13 amino acids. The germline V gene encodes CDR1 SQVTM and CDR2 ANQGSEA. Trimming left V 4 bases short and J 1 base short, with 8 bases between. CDR3 amino acids: CSVGGGSNQPQHF. CDR3 coding DNA: TGCAGCGTTGGGGGGGGAAGCAATCAGCCCCAGCATTTT.

In this sample, this clone turned up once. This chain connects TRBV9 to TRBJ2-1; D is unclear. This CDR3 is built from 14 residues. Trimming left V 0 bases short and J 11 bases short, with 15 bases between. CDR1 and CDR2 from the germline V gene are SGDLS and YYNGEE. DNA of the CDR3: TGTGCCAGCAGCGTAGCTTCGGGTTCATGGAAGCAGTTCTTC. Amino acid sequence: CASSVASGSWKQFF. Together with reference TRBV9 and TRBJ2-1, the CDR3 gives the full variable domain: DSGVTQTPKHLITATGQRVTLRCSPRSGDLSVYWYQQSLDQGLQFLIQYYNGEERAKGNILERFSAQQFPDLHSELNLSSLELGDSALYFCASSVASGSWKQFFGPGTRLTVL.

This clone was observed a handful of times. The chain couples TRBV30 to TRBJ1-2, with 7 bases that match TRBD1. The CDR3 sequence is 13 residues long. V dropped 8 bases and J dropped 2; count of bases not matched to a gene: 8. In germline, CDR1 is GTSNPN, CDR2 SVGIG (reference sequence). CDR3 bases: TGTGCCGACCAACAGGGGCCGAACTATGGCTACACCTTC. As protein: CADQQGPNYGYTF.

A few counts support this clone. At one end the junction does not follow the germline gene, possibly because of a read error. This chain uses TRBV9 with TRBJ2-1, with a tentative D call TRBD2 (6 bases). Germline V gene data show CDR1 as SGDLS and CDR2 as YYNGEE. There are 16 residues in the CDR3. This chain's CDR3 is CASSVGPGGTYSEQFF. Written as DNA, the CDR3 is TGTGCCAGCAGCGTAGGTCCCGGGGGAACCTACAGTGAGCAGTTCTTC.

A single count supports this clone. The rearrangement links TRBV30 to TRBJ2-3; no clear D. There are 14 residues in the CDR3. Trimming removed 0 bases from V and 5 bases from J, with 12 bases in between. Germline CDR1 GTSNPN, CDR2 SVGIG (reference sequence). The CDR3 sequence is CAWSVLGIRDTQYF. The CDR3, as DNA: TGTGCCTGGAGTGTACTTGGGATCCGAGATACGCAGTATTTT.

This clone was observed a few times. The chain carries TRBV19 and TRBJ2-1; D not resolved. The CDR3 is made up of 12 amino acids. CDR1 and CDR2 (germline): LNHDA, SQIVND (reference sequence). Trimming stripped 6 bases from V and 9 bases from J, with 12 bases between. DNA for the CDR3: TGTGCCAGTAGCCCGATTTGGGGTGAGCAGTTCTTC. It codes for CASSPIWGEQFF.

V usage is TRBV30 and J usage is TRBJ1-2, with unresolved D. V lost 3 bases, J lost 4 bases, and 12 bases lay in between. Per the germline V gene, CDR1 is GTSNPN and CDR2 is SVGIG (reference sequence). This CDR3 is 13 amino acids long. This chain's CDR3 is CAWSGGIGYGYTF. For the CDR3, the DNA is TGTGCCTGGAGCGGAGGGATAGGCTATGGCTACACCTTC.

The chain has TRBV5-1 and TRBJ1-1; D might be TRBD1 (5 bases). Germline CDR1 SGHRS, CDR2 YFSETQ. Deletions cut 4 bases from V and 5 bases from J, with 18 bases between. This CDR3 is 15 amino acids long. The CDR3 spells CASSLDRVAGTEAFF. The CDR3 nucleotides are TGCGCCAGCAGCCTCGACCGGGTCGCAGGGACTGAAGCTTTCTTT. Full variable domain (missing parts from reference TRBV5-1 and TRBJ1-1): KAGVTQTPRYLIKTRGQQVTLSCSPISGHRSVSWYQQTPGQGLQFLFEYFSETQRNKGNFPGRFSGRQFSNSRSEMNVSTLELGDSALYLCASSLDRVAGTEAFFGQGTRLTVV.

The rearrangement links TRBV10-3 to TRBJ1-1; 8 bases match TRBD1. Germline CDR1 and CDR2: ENHRY and SYGVKD. The trim removed 6 bases at V and 11 bases at J, leaving 5 bases unmatched. The CDR3 has 11 amino acids. The CDR3 region is CAIRGQETAFF. CDR3 nucleotides: TGTGCCATCAGGGGACAGGAGACCGCTTTCTTT.

The CDR3 nucleotides are TGTGCCAGCAGTGAAGCGCTTCCTGGCAACTCCCGTACGCAGTATTTT. This gives the protein CASSEALPGNSRTQYF. This chain links TRBV2 with TRBJ2-3; no clear D gene. Germline V gives CDR1 SNHLY, CDR2 FYNNEI. There are 16 residues in the CDR3. Trimming removed 0 bases at V and 8 bases at J, with 18 bases between.